This T cell receptor beta chain derives from a study of human T cells and chemical hapten exposure. Across the study: 0.01% DPC was applied to the upper back in patch tests, which were read at 6 days.

Ten or more counts support this clonotype. This sample's time point: patch test 2, 6 weeks after DPC sensitization. Documented treatment: therapeutic diphenylcyclopropenone sensitization with weekly scalp DPC. CDR3 length: 15 residues. Germline values: CDR1 MNHNS, CDR2 SASEGT. Between the trimmed V and J ends, which lost 3 bases and 5 bases, there was a span of 13 bases. As originally analysed: The number of TCRs in each sample had a median of about 96,000 and spanned roughly 23,224 to 750,000. TCRdb fed the RACE reads into MiXCR, producing one record per CDR3 protein. The V and J calls were not made by the authors but by TCRdb's processing. Of more than 75,000 distinct CDR3 sequences listed, 10% are singletons.

The sequenced sample was whole blood, obtained in connection with sensitization to the hapten diphenylcyclopropenone (DPC). This chain joins TRBV6-1 and TRBJ2-2; D possibly matches TRBD1 or TRBD2 (5 bases each). This TCR was recovered from a woman aged 25 to 45 with alopecia areata. Some clones in this sample may be carry-over from other donors' samples. CDR3 sequence (DNA): TGTGCCAGCAGTGAGCCGGGACCAAAGACCGGGGAGCTGTTTTTT. This codes for CASSEPGPKTGELFF.